The clone carrying this T cell receptor beta chain was seen many times. The data originate from a study of T cell repertoires in cytomegalovirus infection. TCRdb analysed the reads with MiXCR anew, one entry per CDR3 protein. The sample has under 600,000 distinct CDR3 sequences, 15% to 20% seen once; the top ten hold 20% to 30%. The TCR was taken from a human donor in good health (CMV status not recorded). Some clones in this sample may be carry-over from other donors' samples. The sample comprised CD8+ T cells from PBMCs.

The CDR3 protein is CASSLNGGHDGTDTQYF. The CDR3 nucleotides are TGTGCCAGCAGCTTAAACGGGGGCCACGACGGCACAGATACGCAGTATTTT. The chain links TRBV7-2 to TRBJ2-3; the D call may be TRBD1 or TRBD2 (6 bases each). The CDR3 is 17 residues long. V lost 2 bases to trimming and J lost 1 base, with 16 bases between them. Germline CDR1 and CDR2: SGHTA and FQGNSA.